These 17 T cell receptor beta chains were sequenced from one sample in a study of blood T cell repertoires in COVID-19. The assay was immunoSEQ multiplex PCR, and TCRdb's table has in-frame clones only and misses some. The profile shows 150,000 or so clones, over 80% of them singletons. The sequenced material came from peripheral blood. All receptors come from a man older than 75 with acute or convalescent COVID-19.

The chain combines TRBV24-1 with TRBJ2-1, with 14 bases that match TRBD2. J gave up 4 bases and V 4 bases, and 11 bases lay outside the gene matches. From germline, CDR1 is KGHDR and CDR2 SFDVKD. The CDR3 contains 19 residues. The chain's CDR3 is CATSDPKRTSGRSYNEQFF. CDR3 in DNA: TGTGCCACCAGTGACCCGAAGAGGACTAGCGGGAGGTCTTACAATGAGCAGTTCTTC.

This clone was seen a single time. The CDR3 protein is CAISDQQGGTGELFF. The CDR3 nucleotides are TGTGCCATCAGTGACCAACAGGGCGGCACCGGGGAGCTGTTTTTT. The chain employs TRBV10-3 and TRBJ2-2; TRBD1 is a possible D gene (6 bases). V was trimmed by 3 bases and J by 4 bases, leaving 12 bases between them. Germline-derived CDR1 and CDR2 are ENHRY and SYGVKD. The CDR3 runs to 15 residues.

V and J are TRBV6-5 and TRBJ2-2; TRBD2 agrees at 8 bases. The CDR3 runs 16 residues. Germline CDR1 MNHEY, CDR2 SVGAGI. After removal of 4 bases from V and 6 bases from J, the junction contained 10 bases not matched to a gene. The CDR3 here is CASSSERGWDAGELFF. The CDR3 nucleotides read TGTGCCAGCAGTTCTGAGCGGGGGTGGGACGCCGGGGAGCTGTTTTTT.

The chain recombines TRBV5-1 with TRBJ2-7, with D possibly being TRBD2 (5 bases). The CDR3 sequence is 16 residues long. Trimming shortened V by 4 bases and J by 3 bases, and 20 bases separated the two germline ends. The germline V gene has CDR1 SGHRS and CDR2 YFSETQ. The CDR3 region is CASSPMGGSSGYEQYF. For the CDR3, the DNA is TGCGCCAGCAGCCCCATGGGTGGGAGCTCGGGCTACGAGCAGTACTTC.

The CDR3 sequence: CASSLVGGNEQFF. In DNA, the CDR3 is TGTGCCAGCAGTTTAGTCGGCGGGAATGAGCAGTTCTTC. The chain combines TRBV12-3 or TRBV12-4 with TRBJ2-1; D might be TRBD2 (5 bases). Trimming removed 1 base from V and 7 bases from J, with 8 bases in between. This CDR3 comprises 13 residues.

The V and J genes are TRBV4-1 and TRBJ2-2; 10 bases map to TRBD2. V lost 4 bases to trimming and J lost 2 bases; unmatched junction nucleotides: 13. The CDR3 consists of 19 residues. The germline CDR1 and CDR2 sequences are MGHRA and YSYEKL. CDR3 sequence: CASSPPPGLALVNTGELFF. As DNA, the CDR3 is TGCGCCAGCAGCCCTCCCCCGGGACTAGCGCTAGTTAACACCGGGGAGCTGTTTTTT.

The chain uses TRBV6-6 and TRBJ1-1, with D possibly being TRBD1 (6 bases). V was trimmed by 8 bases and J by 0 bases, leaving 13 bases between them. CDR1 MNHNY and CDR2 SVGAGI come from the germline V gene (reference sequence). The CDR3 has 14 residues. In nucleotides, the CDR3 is TGTGCCAGCGCCACGGGACACATGAACACTGAAGCTTTCTTT. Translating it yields CASATGHMNTEAFF.

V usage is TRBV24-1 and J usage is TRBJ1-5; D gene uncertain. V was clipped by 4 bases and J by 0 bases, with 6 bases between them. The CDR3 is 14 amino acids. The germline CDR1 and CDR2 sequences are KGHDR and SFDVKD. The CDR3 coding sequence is TGTGCCACCAGTGACCACGGTAGCAATCAGCCCCAGCATTTT. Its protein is CATSDHGSNQPQHF.

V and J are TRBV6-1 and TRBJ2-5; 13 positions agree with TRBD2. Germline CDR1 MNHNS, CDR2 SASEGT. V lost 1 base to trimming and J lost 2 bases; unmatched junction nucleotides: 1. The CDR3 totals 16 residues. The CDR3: CASSEGLAGGQETQYF. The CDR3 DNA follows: TGTGCCAGCAGTGAAGGACTAGCGGGGGGACAAGAGACCCAGTACTTC.

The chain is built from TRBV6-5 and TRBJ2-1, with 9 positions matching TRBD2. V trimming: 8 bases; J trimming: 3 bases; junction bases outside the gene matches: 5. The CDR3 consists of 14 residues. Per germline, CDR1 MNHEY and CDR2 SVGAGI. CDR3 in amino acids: CASSLAGVYNEQFF. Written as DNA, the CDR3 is TGTGCCAGCTCATTAGCGGGGGTCTACAATGAGCAGTTCTTC.

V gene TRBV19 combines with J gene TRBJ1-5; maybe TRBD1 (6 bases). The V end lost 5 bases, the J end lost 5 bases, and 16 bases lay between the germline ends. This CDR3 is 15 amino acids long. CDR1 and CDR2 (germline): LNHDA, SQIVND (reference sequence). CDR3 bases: TGTGCCAGTAGTTTGGGGGCCGTTAGTGATCAGCCCCAGCATTTT. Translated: CASSLGAVSDQPQHF.

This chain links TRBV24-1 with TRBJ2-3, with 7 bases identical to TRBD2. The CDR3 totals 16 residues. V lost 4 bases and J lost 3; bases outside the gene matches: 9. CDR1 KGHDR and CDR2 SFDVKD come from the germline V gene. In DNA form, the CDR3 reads TGTGCCACCAGTGACCGTAAGCGGGACGGGACAGATACGCAGTATTTT. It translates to CATSDRKRDGTDTQYF.

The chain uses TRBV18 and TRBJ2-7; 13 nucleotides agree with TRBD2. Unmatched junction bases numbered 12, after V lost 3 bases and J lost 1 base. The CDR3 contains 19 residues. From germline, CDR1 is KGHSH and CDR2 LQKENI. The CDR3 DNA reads TGTGCCAGCTCACCCCGACTAGCGGGAGGCCCTACTAGGTCCTACGAGCAGTACTTC. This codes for CASSPRLAGGPTRSYEQYF. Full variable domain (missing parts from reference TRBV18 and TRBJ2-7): NAGVMQNPRHLVRRRGQEARLRCSPMKGHSHVYWYRQLPEEGLKFMVYLQKENIIDESGMPKERFSAEFPKEGPSILRIQQVVRGDSAAYFCASSPRLAGGPTRSYEQYFGPGTRLTVT.

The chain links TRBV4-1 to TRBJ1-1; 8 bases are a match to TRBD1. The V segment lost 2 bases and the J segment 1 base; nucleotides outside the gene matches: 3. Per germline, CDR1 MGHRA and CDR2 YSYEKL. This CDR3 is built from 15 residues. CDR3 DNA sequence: TGCGCCAGCAGCCAATTAGGACAGGGGAACACTGAAGCTTTCTTT. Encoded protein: CASSQLGQGNTEAFF.

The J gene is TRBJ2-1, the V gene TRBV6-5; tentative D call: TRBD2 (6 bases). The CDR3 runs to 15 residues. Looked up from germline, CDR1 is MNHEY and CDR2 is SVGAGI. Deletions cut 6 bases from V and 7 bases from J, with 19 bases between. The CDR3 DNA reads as TGTGCCAGCAGGCTAGACTCGGGAGTCCGGAATGAGCAGTTCTTC. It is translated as CASRLDSGVRNEQFF.

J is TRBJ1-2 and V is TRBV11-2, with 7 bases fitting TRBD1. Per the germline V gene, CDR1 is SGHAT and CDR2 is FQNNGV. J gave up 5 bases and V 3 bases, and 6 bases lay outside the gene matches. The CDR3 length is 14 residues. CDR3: CASSFTGAGYGYTF. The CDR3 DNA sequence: TGTGCCAGCAGCTTTACAGGGGCTGGATATGGCTACACCTTC.

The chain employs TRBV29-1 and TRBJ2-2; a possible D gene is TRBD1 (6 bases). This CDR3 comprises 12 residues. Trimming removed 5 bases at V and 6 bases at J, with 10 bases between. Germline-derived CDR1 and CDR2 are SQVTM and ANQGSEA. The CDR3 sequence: CSVRPGAGELFF. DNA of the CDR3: TGCAGCGTTCGCCCAGGGGCCGGGGAGCTGTTTTTT.